This TCR beta chain was obtained from a study of OX40 agonist ivuxolimab in advanced cancers. Background on the study: A history of anti-PD-1, anti-PD-L1 or anti-CTLA-4 therapy was acceptable, and approximately 39% had some.

General observations from the study: In CD8+ T cells, expanded clones were on average more numerous than in CD4+.

Collection of blood occurred at baseline, at cycle 4 day 1, and at cycle 7 day 1. The CDR3 is 18 residues long. Germline CDR1 SGHRS, CDR2 YFSETQ. Concerning this clone itself: Its antigen is still unknown. Compared with germline, one end of the junction differs, possibly owing to a read error. The same CDR3 is also encoded by other DNA sequences in this sample.

Here immunoSEQ multiplex PCR was the method, and the copy in TCRdb shows in-frame clones only, minus some. The table lists roughly 55,000 clones, 60% to 80% of them singletons. The clonotype was recovered from an adult with an advanced solid tumor such as melanoma, head and neck, liver or kidney cancer. This specimen was CD4+ or CD8+ T cells sorted from blood, taken in a trial of the OX40 agonist ivuxolimab. The genes are TRBV5-1 and TRBJ1-2, with 7 positions matching TRBD1. CDR3 coding DNA: TGTGCCAGCAGCTCGGCGGGTCAACAGGGGATTTTTAACTATGGCTACACCTTC. Translating gives CASSSAGQQGIFNYGYTF.